In its sample, the clone carrying this T cell receptor (beta chain) was seen many times. The sample has other DNA sequences that encode this CDR3 too. These data are taken from a study of metastatic and nonmetastatic thyroid tumors. TCRdb reprocessed the PCR reads using MiXCR. The data show 80,000 to 85,000 clones, around 13% seen once. All patients reached thyroid surgery having received no treatment beforehand. The sequence was collected from a female donor with papillary thyroid cancer or a benign thyroid nodule (not recorded which). Some clones in this sample may be carry-over from other donors' samples. Sequencing used tumor tissue.

The CDR3 here is CASGLEGIYTF. CDR3 DNA sequence: TGTGCTAGTGGTTTGGAGGGGATCTACACCTTC. This chain links TRBV12-5 with TRBJ1-2, with a tentative D call TRBD1 (5 bases). The germline CDR1 and CDR2 sequences are LGHNT and FRNRAP. The CDR3 covers 11 residues. V was shortened by 1 base and J by 10 bases, with 7 bases between the two germline ends.